This T cell receptor beta chain was documented in a study of OX40 agonist ivuxolimab in advanced cancers. Broadly, across the study: The costimulatory receptor OX40 (CD134) was targeted by ivuxolimab, a fully human IgG2 agonistic monoclonal antibody. Patients were allowed to have had prior anti-PD-1, anti-PD-L1 or anti-CTLA-4 therapy, and 40% to 45% of the dose-escalation patients had previously received checkpoint inhibitors. The paper covers the monotherapy dose-escalation part of the phase I ivuxolimab trial, which included N = 52 patients. Partial responses occurred in three dose-escalation patients, of whom one had hepatocellular carcinoma and two had cutaneous melanoma. In the dose-escalation cohort, approximately 83% of patients were male, and the mean age was approximately 60 years with a range of roughly 23 to 90. Intravenous ivuxolimab was administered to patients every 2 weeks at six dose levels: 0.01, 0.1, 0.3, 1.5, 3 and 10 mg/kg. Peripheral TCRbeta sequencing aimed to test whether ivuxolimab altered TCR sequence diversity and caused clonal T-cell expansion. Among the 52 dose-escalation patients, around 19 had hepatocellular carcinoma, approximately 15 melanoma, 9 renal cell carcinoma and 9 head and neck cancer.

Patients with autoimmune disease history or receiving systemic immunosuppression were excluded from the trial. In every dose cohort, peripheral blood was drawn for TCR sequencing at baseline, cycle 4 day 1, and cycle 7 day 1. Samples came from an open-label, multicenter, first-in-human phase I dose-escalation trial of ivuxolimab. The trial enrolled adults with locally advanced or metastatic head and neck squamous cell, hepatocellular, melanoma or renal cell carcinoma. Before TCR sequencing, CD4+ and CD8+ T cells were separately sorted from peripheral blood. The junction carries 13 bases between V and J, which are trimmed by 5 bases and 3 bases respectively. From a lookup of the germline V gene, CDR1 and CDR2 are SGHVS and FNYEAQ. Including cysteine and phenylalanine, the CDR3 has 14 amino acids. Left in the record is the CDR3 DNA by itself, 42 bases read in frame from the first base. As regards this clone: Its antigen is currently not known. No much larger clone exists at a distance of one base, and base qualities are not known.

The paper's findings and limits, for the study overall: Which antigens the clonally expanded peripheral T cells were specific for was not determined. Low levels of normalized T-cell clonal expansion were also shown by some nonresponding patients. At doses from 0.1 to 3.0 mg/kg, clonal expansion was seen in both CD4+ and CD8+ blood T cells between baseline and week 6. In the 0.1-3.0 mg/kg groups, partial responders had among the lowest normalized peripheral clonal expansion, particularly in CD8+ T cells. After ivuxolimab, more expanded clones were found on average in CD8+ T cells than in CD4+ T cells.

For sequencing of the TCRbeta CDR3 region, genomic DNA was extracted from the sorted cells. The immunoSEQ Assay was used to sequence the TCRbeta CDR3 regions. TCRdb obtained this table from immuneACCESS and retained in-frame rearrangements with V and J assigned. These tables miss some clones; where compared with another copy, unresolved V genes account for less than half of the shortfall, and the remainder is unexplained. Present in this sample are about 73,000 clones, 90% of which were seen just once. 0.45% to 0.55% of the sample rests with the top ten. The sequences come from CD4+ or CD8+ T cells sorted from blood, collected in a trial of the OX40 agonist ivuxolimab. The chain uses TRBV7-6 and TRBJ1-1, with no confidently assigned D gene. The receptor comes from an adult with an advanced solid tumor such as melanoma, head and neck, liver or kidney cancer. The sequence in DNA is TGTGCCAGCAGCCCCGGTCTCGCGGACACTGAAGCTTTCTTT. This sequence encodes CASSPGLADTEAFF.